This T cell receptor beta chain was observed in a study of tumor-infiltrating lymphocytes in primary liver carcinoma. Study-level information: Donors had hepatocellular carcinoma or combined HCC and intrahepatic cholangiocarcinoma.

Joint extraction of RNA and DNA used roughly 20-33 mg of bulk tissue that was unsorted. Each participant had primary liver carcinoma, and surgical resection was the treatment. Donors were untreated and chronically infected with HBV. Each sampled tumor had five separate regions taken from it. Germline V lookup: CDR1 MNHNS, CDR2 SASEGT. The CDR3 consists of 16 residues. Using a constant-region primer together with ProtoScript II reverse transcriptase, TCR beta cDNA was made from roughly 540 ng of total RNA. The TCR beta library was amplified through three nested multiplex PCR rounds in a modified ARM-PCR procedure. TRBV1-TRBV30 forward primers paired with a C-beta reverse primer drove the first two PCR rounds, about 9 cycles each. MiXCR, applied by TCRdb to the multiplex PCR reads, yields one record per CDR3 protein. The sample lists fewer than 200,000 distinct CDR3 sequences; around four fifths were seen once.

Regarding this clonotype: The junction differs from germline at one of its ends, possibly a read error.

Sequencing was carried out using tumor tissue from primary liver carcinoma. The V call is TRBV6-1, the J call TRBJ1-4; no reliable D call. The clonotype comes from a man in his forties or fifties with primary liver carcinoma and hepatitis B virus infection. CDR3 protein: CASTEAAIATNEKLLF. CDR3 nucleotides: TGTGCCAGCACTGAAGCGGCTATTGCAACTAATGAAAAACTGCTTTTT.